This T cell receptor beta chain was profiled in a study of identical twins. TCRdb passed the 5' RACE reads through MiXCR, listing each CDR3 protein once. The sample records about 250,000 distinct CDR3 sequences, about 8% being singletons. On this clonotype itself: Its antigen is not known.

The V end lost 0 bases, the J end lost 15 bases, and 16 bases lay between the germline ends. Germline-derived CDR1 and CDR2 are SGDLS and YYNGEE. The CDR3 consists of 13 residues. Study results and caveats: Fewer insertions marked abundant cord blood beta clonotypes; young adult naive trended weakly, memory not at all. Monozygotic twin pairs showed more out-of-frame TCR alpha sharing than models estimated. Sequences that were out-of-frame, alpha and twin-shared displayed an excess of low generation probability. Diverse VJ usage suggested most zero-insertion clonotypes were not invariant T cells.

This same sample was also part of a study on yellow fever vaccine responses in identical twins.

The rearrangement links TRBV9 to TRBJ2-1; a possible D gene is TRBD2 (5 bases). Sequenced input: CD8+ T cells sorted from blood. The TCR was taken from a woman between 18 and 29 years old in good health. This chain's CDR3 is CASSVGGDSAGFF. The CDR3 DNA follows: TGTGCCAGCAGCGTAGGTGGTGATTCCGCGGGGTTCTTC.